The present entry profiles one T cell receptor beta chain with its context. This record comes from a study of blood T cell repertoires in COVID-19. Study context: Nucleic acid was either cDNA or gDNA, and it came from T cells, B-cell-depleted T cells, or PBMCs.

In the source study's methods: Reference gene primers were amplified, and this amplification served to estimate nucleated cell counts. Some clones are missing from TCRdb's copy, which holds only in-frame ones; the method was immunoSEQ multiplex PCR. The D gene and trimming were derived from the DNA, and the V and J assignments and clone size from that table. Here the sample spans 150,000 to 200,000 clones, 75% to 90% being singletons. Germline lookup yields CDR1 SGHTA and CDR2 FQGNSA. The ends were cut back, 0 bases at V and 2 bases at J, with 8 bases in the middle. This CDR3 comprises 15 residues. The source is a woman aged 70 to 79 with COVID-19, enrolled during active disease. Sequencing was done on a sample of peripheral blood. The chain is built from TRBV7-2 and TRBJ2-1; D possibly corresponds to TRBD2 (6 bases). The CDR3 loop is CASSLAGSTYNEQFF. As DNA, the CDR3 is TGTGCCAGCAGCTTAGCCGGGAGCACCTACAATGAGCAGTTCTTC. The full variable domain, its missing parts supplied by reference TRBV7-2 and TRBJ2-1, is GAGVSQSPSNKVTEKGKDVELRCDPISGHTALYWYRQSLGQGLEFLIYFQGNSAPDKSGLPSDRFSAERTGGSVSTLTIQRTQQEDSAVYLCASSLAGSTYNEQFFGPGTRLTVL.